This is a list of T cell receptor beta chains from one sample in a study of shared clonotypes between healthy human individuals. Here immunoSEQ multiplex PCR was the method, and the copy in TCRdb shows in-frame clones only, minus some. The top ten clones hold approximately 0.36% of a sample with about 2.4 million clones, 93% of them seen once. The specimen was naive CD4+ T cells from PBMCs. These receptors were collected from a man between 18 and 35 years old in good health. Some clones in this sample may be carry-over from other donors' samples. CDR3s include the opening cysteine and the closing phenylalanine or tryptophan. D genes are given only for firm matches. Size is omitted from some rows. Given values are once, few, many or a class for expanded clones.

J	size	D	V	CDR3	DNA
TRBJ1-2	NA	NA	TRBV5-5	CASSLNWAGGYTF	TGTGCCAGCAGCTTAAACTGGGCTGGAGGCTACACCTTC
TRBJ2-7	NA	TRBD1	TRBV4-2	CASSQEADRSYEQYF	TGTGCCAGCAGCCAAGAGGCGGACAGGTCCTACGAGCAGTACTTC
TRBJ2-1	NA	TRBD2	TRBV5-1	CASSSQGSGRAGNEQFF	TGCGCCAGCAGCTCCCAGGGTAGCGGGAGGGCCGGCAATGAGCAGTTCTTC
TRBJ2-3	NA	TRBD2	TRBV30	CAWDGRASTDTQYF	TGTGCCTGGGATGGGAGGGCAAGCACAGATACGCAGTATTTT
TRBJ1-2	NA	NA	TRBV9	CASSATETVIYGYTF	TGTGCCAGCAGCGCTACAGAGACAGTGATCTATGGCTACACCTTC
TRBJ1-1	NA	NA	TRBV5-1	CASNQGLNTEAFF	TGCGCCAGCAACCAGGGTCTGAACACTGAAGCTTTCTTT
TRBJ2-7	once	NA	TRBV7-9	CAAGRNYEQYF	TGTGCCGCGGGGAGAAACTACGAGCAGTACTTC
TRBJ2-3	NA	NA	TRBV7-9	CASSLVGASTDTQYF	TGTGCCAGCAGCTTAGTTGGGGCCAGCACAGATACGCAGTATTTT
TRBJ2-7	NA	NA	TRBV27	CASSYIQGGRDEQYF	TGTGCCAGCAGTTATATCCAGGGGGGCAGGGACGAGCAGTACTTC
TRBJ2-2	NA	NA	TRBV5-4	CASSPGGRRYTGELFF	TGTGCCAGCAGCCCGGGGGGCAGGAGGTACACCGGGGAGCTGTTTTTT
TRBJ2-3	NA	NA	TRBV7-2	CASSLGQGASDTQYF	TGTGCCAGCAGTTTAGGGCAGGGAGCGTCAGATACGCAGTATTTT